The rows below give T cell receptor beta chains drawn from one sample of a study of blood T cell repertoires in COVID-19. Assay: immunoSEQ multiplex PCR; the TCRdb copy retains only in-frame clones and omits some. The data hold 250,000 to 300,000 clones, with roughly 85% observed a single time. Input material: peripheral blood. The receptors were gathered from a man in his sixties who had recovered from COVID-19. The CDR3 runs from the conserved cysteine through the conserved F or W. D genes are given only for firm matches. A clone size is listed for some rows: how often the clone was seen (once, few, many), or a class if it is expanded.

clone size	J gene	V gene	D gene	CDR3 protein	CDR3 DNA
NA	TRBJ2-5	TRBV24-1	NA	CATSDLSGTQYF	TGTGCCACCAGTGATCTATCCGGGACCCAGTACTTC
once	TRBJ2-7	TRBV27	TRBD2	CASSQIAGPYEQYF	TGTGCCAGCAGTCAGATAGCGGGACCCTACGAGCAGTACTTC
NA	TRBJ1-6	TRBV11-1	NA	CASSLSGQTPLHF	TGTGCCAGCAGCTTATCCGGACAGACACCCCTCCACTTT
NA	TRBJ2-3	TRBV5-6	NA	CASSLRGLLDTQYF	TGTGCCAGCAGCTTGAGAGGTTTGCTAGATACGCAGTATTTT
NA	TRBJ2-7	TRBV19	NA	CASSISSGSSYEQYF	TGTGCCAGTAGTATCAGCTCCGGGAGCTCCTACGAGCAGTACTTC
NA	TRBJ2-5	TRBV19	NA	CASSSSHSGLTETQYF	TGTGCCAGTAGTTCCTCCCACAGTGGGCTCACGGAGACCCAGTACTTC
NA	TRBJ1-1	TRBV5-6	NA	CASSLPIGTLTEAFF	TGTGCCAGCAGCCTCCCGATAGGGACTTTAACTGAAGCTTTCTTT
NA	TRBJ2-1	TRBV6-5	TRBD2	CASSSESGRVLDEQFF	TGTGCCAGCAGTTCCGAGAGCGGGAGGGTTCTGGATGAGCAGTTCTTC
few	TRBJ2-7	TRBV5-5	TRBD2	CASTGLGSYEQYF	TGTGCCAGCACAGGACTAGGGTCCTACGAGCAGTACTTC
NA	TRBJ1-3	TRBV6-6	NA	CASSYTGANSGNTIYF	TGTGCCAGCAGTTACACAGGCGCGAACTCTGGAAACACCATATATTTT
NA	TRBJ1-3	TRBV19	NA	CASRSMDSSGNTIYF	TGTGCCAGTAGATCTATGGACAGCTCTGGAAACACCATATATTTT
NA	TRBJ2-7	TRBV3-1/TRBV3-2	TRBD1	CASSSRGSTLYEQYF	TGTGCCAGCAGCTCCAGGGGGAGCACGTTGTACGAGCAGTACTTC
once	TRBJ2-1	TRBV7-6	NA	CASSQGDFYNEQFF	TGTGCCAGCAGCCAAGGGGACTTTTACAATGAGCAGTTCTTC
few	TRBJ2-2	TRBV7-8	NA	CASSLTGINTGELFF	TGTGCCAGCAGCTTAACAGGGATAAACACCGGGGAGCTGTTTTTT
NA	TRBJ1-6	TRBV18	TRBD1	CASSRDRVTSPLHF	TGTGCCAGCTCGCGAGACAGGGTTACTTCACCCCTCCACTTT
NA	TRBJ1-6	TRBV7-2	NA	CASSARMENNSPLHF	TGTGCCAGCAGCGCTCGGATGGAGAATAATTCACCCCTCCACTTT
NA	TRBJ1-1	TRBV9	NA	CASSVRRGPERTEAFF	TGTGCCAGCAGCGTACGCAGGGGACCCGAACGCACTGAAGCTTTCTTT
NA	TRBJ2-7	TRBV6-5	TRBD1	CASRGQGAKYEQYF	TGTGCCAGCAGGGGACAGGGGGCAAAGTACGAGCAGTACTTC
few	TRBJ1-2	TRBV6-6	TRBD1	CASSYSDRNYGYTF	TGTGCCAGCAGTTACTCGGACAGGAACTATGGCTACACCTTC
NA	TRBJ2-2	TRBV5-1	TRBD2	CASSPRLAVNTGELFF	TGCGCCAGCAGCCCTCGGCTAGCGGTGAACACCGGGGAGCTGTTTTTT
few	TRBJ2-2	TRBV24-1	NA	CATSDFYGTGELFF	TGTGCCACCAGTGATTTCTACGGTACCGGGGAGCTGTTTTTT
NA	TRBJ1-3	TRBV28	TRBD1	CASSLRQGRGNTIYF	TGTGCCAGCAGCCTTAGACAGGGGCGAGGAAACACCATATATTTT
few	TRBJ1-5	TRBV19	TRBD1	CASRGQGGYSNQPQHF	TGTGCCAGTAGGGGACAGGGCGGGTATAGCAATCAGCCCCAGCATTTT
NA	TRBJ2-5	TRBV27	TRBD2	CASSYLTGGRQETQYF	TGTGCCAGCAGTTACTTAACGGGGGGACGACAAGAGACCCAGTACTTC
NA	TRBJ1-3	TRBV5-1	TRBD1	CASSPGTGGTGNTIYF	TGCGCCAGCAGCCCAGGGACAGGGGGGACTGGAAACACCATATATTTT
NA	TRBJ1-3	TRBV6-5	NA	CASSYSGVGNTIYF	TGTGCCAGCAGTTACTCCGGGGTTGGAAACACCATATATTTT
few	TRBJ1-5	TRBV28	TRBD1	CASRNTGVPNQPQHF	TGTGCCAGCAGAAATACAGGGGTTCCCAATCAGCCCCAGCATTTT
few	TRBJ1-2	TRBV19	NA	CASSTTGRTNYGYTF	TGTGCCAGTAGTACTACCGGGAGGACTAACTATGGCTACACCTTC
few	TRBJ2-4	TRBV24-1	NA	CATSDDRGSAKNIQYF	TGTGCCACCAGTGATGATAGGGGGTCAGCCAAAAACATTCAGTACTTC
NA	TRBJ2-1	TRBV27	TRBD2	CASSFRQAGGLGEQFF	TGTGCCAGCAGTTTTCGCCAAGCGGGAGGGCTCGGTGAGCAGTTCTTC
NA	TRBJ2-7	TRBV14	NA	CASSQGRGYPLRVEQYF	TGTGCCAGCAGCCAAGGACGCGGATACCCACTACGGGTCGAGCAGTACTTC
NA	TRBJ2-1	TRBV7-9	NA	CASSPLPSVYNEQFF	TGTGCCAGCAGCCCACTTCCTAGCGTATACAATGAGCAGTTCTTC
NA	TRBJ1-1	TRBV6-5	NA	CASSDRTAEAFF	TGTGCCAGCAGCGATAGGACAGCTGAAGCTTTCTTT
NA	TRBJ2-7	TRBV10-1	NA	CASSESGDYEQYF	TGCGCCAGCAGTGAGTCGGGAGACTACGAGCAGTACTTC
once	TRBJ1-6	TRBV2	TRBD1	CASGTESNSPLHF	TGTGCCAGTGGGACAGAGTCTAATTCACCCCTCCACTTT
NA	TRBJ2-5	TRBV2	NA	CASSPGSRETQYF	TGTGCCAGCTCCCCTGGTAGTCGAGAGACCCAGTACTTC
once	TRBJ2-3	TRBV11-2	NA	CASSLVGAFTQYF	TGTGCCAGCAGCTTAGTAGGGGCGTTTACGCAGTATTTT
NA	TRBJ2-3	TRBV6-5	NA	CASSRDYGLDTQYF	TGTGCCAGCAGTCGGGATTACGGGTTAGATACGCAGTATTTT
few	TRBJ2-7	TRBV5-1	TRBD2	CASSPGLAAFLGQYF	TGCGCCAGCAGCCCCGGACTAGCAGCCTTTTTGGGGCAGTACTTC
NA	TRBJ2-2	TRBV5-1	TRBD2	CASSLPLGTTYSELFF	TGCGCCAGCAGCTTGCCTTTGGGGACTACTTATTCGGAGCTGTTTTTT
NA	TRBJ2-3	TRBV15	NA	CATSRGGRSDTQYF	TGTGCCACCAGCAGAGGGGGCAGGTCAGATACGCAGTATTTT
NA	TRBJ2-7	TRBV30	NA	CAWSVGRYEQYF	TGTGCCTGGAGTGTTGGCCGCTACGAGCAGTACTTC
few	TRBJ2-7	TRBV11-2	TRBD1	CASSLDLGDSGYEQYF	TGTGCCAGCAGCTTAGATCTAGGGGACAGTGGGTACGAGCAGTACTTC
NA	TRBJ2-3	TRBV19	NA	CASSMLLSGALDF	TGTGCCAGTAGTATGCTCTTAAGTGGGGCTTTAGATTTT
NA	TRBJ2-2	TRBV18	TRBD1	CASSTDRGRTGELFF	TGTGCCAGCTCAACGGACAGGGGGCGCACCGGGGAGCTGTTTTTT
NA	TRBJ1-2	TRBV19	NA	CASSVKRGGYTF	TGTGCCAGTAGTGTAAAGCGGGGTGGCTACACCTTC
NA	TRBJ1-6	TRBV30	NA	CASKTASSYNSPLHF	TGTGCCTCCAAGACGGCTAGCTCCTATAATTCACCCCTCCACTTT
NA	TRBJ1-5	TRBV7-2	NA	CASSPRAGAGNQPQHF	TGTGCCAGCAGCCCGAGGGCAGGGGCGGGCAATCAGCCCCAGCATTTT
few	TRBJ1-3	TRBV7-9	NA	CASEMVSGNTIYF	TGTGCCAGCGAGATGGTATCTGGAAACACCATATATTTT